The 23 T cell receptor beta chains below come from one sample, sequenced in a study of a mutant IDH1 vaccine in newly diagnosed glioma. The assay was immunoSEQ multiplex PCR, and TCRdb's table has in-frame clones only and misses some. Here the sample spans roughly 39,000 clones, around three quarters being singletons. Their recognized antigens are unknown. The time point is: week 5, during vaccination. In the vaccine, a single dose held 300 ug of the mutant IDH1 20-mer peptide, along with topical imiquimod. The source material was PBMCs, sampled from a glioma patient whose treatment included an IDH1 peptide vaccine. Receptors originate from a man in his forties with glioma.

This clone was seen a single time. The rearrangement joins TRBV5-4 to TRBJ1-1; 7 nucleotides line up with TRBD1. This CDR3 is 16 amino acids long. Per germline, CDR1 SGHNT and CDR2 YYREEE (reference sequence). The V segment lost 0 bases and the J segment 0 bases; nucleotides outside the gene matches: 5. This CDR3 reads CASSLDPGGMNTEAFF. CDR3 in DNA: TGTGCCAGCAGCTTGGATCCAGGGGGAATGAACACTGAAGCTTTCTTT.

This clone showed up just a few times. The rearrangement joins TRBV7-9 to TRBJ1-3, with TRBD1 identical over 7 bases. This CDR3 comprises 15 residues. CDR1 is SEHNR, CDR2 FQNEAQ, per germline (reference sequence). V lost 4 bases to trimming and J lost 2 bases; unmatched junction nucleotides: 5. CDR3 sequence: CASSSRQGAGNTIYF. The CDR3, as DNA: TGTGCCAGCAGCTCTCGACAGGGAGCTGGAAACACCATATATTTT.

The chain has TRBV5-6 and TRBJ2-1; D not certain. The CDR3 runs to 13 residues. Looked up from germline, CDR1 is SGHDT and CDR2 is YYEEEE. V was cut by 4 bases and J by 6 bases, with 11 bases left in between. The CDR3 coding sequence is TGTGCCAGCAGCAGGGAAAACCTCAATGAGCAGTTCTTC. Translation: CASSRENLNEQFF.

The chain recombines TRBV7-7 with TRBJ2-5; possibly TRBD1 for D (5 bases). CDR1 and CDR2 from the germline V gene are SSHAT and FNYEAQ (reference sequence). V lost 5 bases to trimming and J lost 5 bases, with 12 bases between them. The CDR3 sequence is 13 residues long. The CDR3 spells CASSRQTGETQYF. The CDR3 DNA reads TGTGCCAGCAGCCGACAGACTGGGGAGACCCAGTACTTC.

The chain employs TRBV10-3 and TRBJ2-5; weak D call: TRBD1 (6 bases). Germline V gene lookup returns CDR1 ENHRY and CDR2 SYGVKD. Trimming pared 6 bases from V and 2 bases from J, leaving 10 bases between. The CDR3 is 13 amino acids. The CDR3 DNA sequence: TGTGCCATCAGCTACACAGGGCAAGAGACCCAGTACTTC. Its translation is CAISYTGQETQYF.

The chain has TRBV25-1 and TRBJ2-7; D unresolved. Germline V gene data show CDR1 as MGHDK and CDR2 as SYGVNS. The CDR3 loop spans 13 amino acids. The V end was cut by 1 base, the J end by 3 bases, with 7 bases between. The CDR3 sequence is CASSELGSYEQYF. CDR3 nucleotides: TGTGCCAGCAGTGAATTGGGCAGCTACGAGCAGTACTTC.

This chain uses TRBV14 with TRBJ1-1; 8 bases match TRBD1. V lost 0 bases, J lost 6 bases, and 9 bases stayed unmatched. The CDR3 is 16 amino acids. In germline, CDR1 is SGHDN, CDR2 FVKESK. CDR3 in amino acids: CASSQDWGQVIPEAFF. The CDR3, as DNA: TGTGCCAGCAGCCAAGATTGGGGACAGGTAATCCCTGAAGCTTTCTTT.

The chain joins TRBV5-1 to TRBJ1-2, with 7 nucleotides matching TRBD1. This CDR3 is 15 amino acids long. The V and J ends lost 5 bases and 4 bases, in that order; junction bases with no gene match: 11. CDR1 SGHRS and CDR2 YFSETQ come from the germline V gene. The CDR3 sequence is CASSVSGGRGYGYTF. In nucleotides, the CDR3 is TGCGCCAGCAGTGTCTCAGGGGGTAGGGGCTATGGCTACACCTTC.

This clone appeared once. The rearrangement links TRBV6-5 to TRBJ1-1; 10 nucleotides agree with TRBD1. The CDR3 length is 14 residues. CDR1 and CDR2 (germline): MNHEY, SVGAGI. Trimming took 2 bases from V and 5 from J; bases not matched to a gene: 2. The CDR3 protein is CASSYDRGRTEAFF. DNA for the CDR3: TGTGCCAGCAGTTACGACAGGGGGCGGACTGAAGCTTTCTTT.

The chain recombines TRBV5-1 with TRBJ2-2; 9 positions match TRBD1. The CDR3 runs to 17 residues. Trimming at V came to 0 bases and at J to 4 bases, leaving 7 bases not matched to a gene. Germline values: CDR1 SGHRS, CDR2 YFSETQ. The chain's CDR3 is CASSLVYETGGTGELFF. CDR3 DNA: TGCGCCAGCAGCTTGGTTTATGAGACAGGGGGCACCGGGGAGCTGTTTTTT.

The gene calls are TRBV10-3 and TRBJ2-7; D is possibly TRBD1 or TRBD2 (5 bases each). This CDR3 is 14 amino acids long. Looked up from germline, CDR1 is ENHRY and CDR2 is SYGVKD. V was shortened by 4 bases and J by 2 bases, with 12 bases between the two germline ends. CDR3 sequence reads: CAISAGAVTYEQYF. DNA for the CDR3: TGTGCCATCAGTGCCGGGGCTGTAACCTACGAGCAGTACTTC.

The genes are TRBV10-1 and TRBJ1-5; TRBD1 matches at 7 bases. This CDR3 is 15 amino acids long. Looked up from germline, CDR1 is WNHNN and CDR2 is SYGVQD (reference sequence). The J segment lost 4 bases and the V segment lost 2 bases, leaving 5 bases of the junction unmatched. In nucleotides, the CDR3 is TGCGCCAGCAGTGAGGAGGGGGCGGTAAATCAGCCCCAGCATTTT. This gives the protein CASSEEGAVNQPQHF.

The rearrangement joins TRBV7-9 to TRBJ2-7; TRBD2 might be the D (6 bases). The CDR3 runs 12 residues. Germline V lookup: CDR1 SEHNR, CDR2 FQNEAQ (reference sequence). V dropped 2 bases and J dropped 4 bases, with 6 bases sitting between them. The CDR3 sequence is CASSLRGYEQYF. CDR3 nucleotide sequence: TGTGCCAGCAGCTTACGGGGGTACGAGCAGTACTTC.

This rearrangement joins TRBV10-3 to TRBJ1-4, with TRBD1 identical over 7 bases. With 11 bases clipped from V and 5 bases from J, the junction kept 8 bases outside the gene matches. The CDR3 is 13 residues long. CDR1 is ENHRY, CDR2 SYGVKD, per germline. The CDR3 sequence: CASHGTANEKLFF. Written as DNA, the CDR3 is TGTGCCTCCCACGGGACAGCGAATGAAAAACTGTTTTTT.

The rearrangement joins TRBV6-5 to TRBJ1-5; no definite D call. Trimming removed 0 bases at V and 3 bases at J, with 6 bases between. Germline CDR1 reads MNHEY; CDR2 reads SVGAGI. This CDR3 is 14 amino acids long. The CDR3, as DNA: TGTGCCAGCAGTTACTCGGGTTTCAATCAGCCCCAGCATTTT. Encoded protein: CASSYSGFNQPQHF.

The rearrangement uses TRBV2 and TRBJ2-4; no firm D call. Trimming stripped 10 bases from V and 5 bases from J, with 12 bases between. The V gene's germline CDR1 is SNHLY and CDR2 FYNNEI. This CDR3 has 12 amino acids. Here the CDR3 reads CATQGRENIQYF. CDR3 nucleotides: TGTGCCACCCAAGGACGGGAAAACATTCAGTACTTC. Using reference TRBV2 and TRBJ2-4 for the parts outside the CDR3, the full variable domain is EPEVTQTPSHQVTQMGQEVILRCVPISNHLYFYWYRQILGQKVEFLVSFYNNEISEKSEIFDDQFSVERPDGSNFTLKIRSTKLEDSAMYFCATQGRENIQYFGAGTRLSVL.

The rearrangement links TRBV7-8 to TRBJ2-7; D gene ambiguous. Germline V gene data show CDR1 as SGHVS and CDR2 as FQNEAQ. The CDR3 extends over 14 amino acids. V was trimmed by 5 bases and J by 4 bases, leaving 15 bases between them. Written as DNA, the CDR3 is TGTGCCAGCAGCCCCCTTAGTGGCTTTTACGAGCAGTACTTC. Translated, it gives CASSPLSGFYEQYF. The full variable domain, completed using reference TRBV7-8 and TRBJ2-7, is GAGVSQSPRYKVAKRGQDVALRCDPISGHVSLFWYQQALGQGPEFLTYFQNEAQLDKSGLPSDRFFAERPEGSVSTLKIQRTQQEDSAVYLCASSPLSGFYEQYFGPGTRLTVT.

The chain recombines TRBV6-5 with TRBJ1-1, with unresolved D. Trimming pared 3 bases from V and 2 bases from J, leaving 7 bases between. Germline CDR1 and CDR2: MNHEY and SVGAGI. The length of the CDR3 is 13 residues. In DNA, the CDR3 is TGTGCCAGCAGTTATCGGGCCAACACTGAAGCTTTCTTT. Its translation is CASSYRANTEAFF.

This clone was picked up a small number of times. The CDR3 loop is CASSPDGSYTVNYGYTF. CDR3 DNA: TGTGCCAGCAGCCCGGACGGATCGTACACGGTTAACTATGGCTACACCTTC. The chain links TRBV5-6 to TRBJ1-2; D is unclear. Trimming pared 4 bases from V and 1 base from J, leaving 20 bases between. This CDR3 has 17 amino acids. CDR1 and CDR2 (germline): SGHDT, YYEEEE. The variable domain in full, with the rest retrieved from reference TRBV5-6 and TRBJ1-2, is DAGVTQSPTHLIKTRGQQVTLRCSPKSGHDTVSWYQQALGQGPQFIFQYYEEEERQRGNFPDRFSGHQFPNYSSELNVNALLLGDSALYLCASSPDGSYTVNYGYTFGSGTRLTVV.

This chain joins TRBV2 and TRBJ1-2; 8 nucleotides match TRBD1. This CDR3 spans 14 amino acids. Per germline, CDR1 SNHLY and CDR2 FYNNEI. V gave up 2 bases and J gave up 7 bases; unmatched junction bases: 6. The CDR3 reads CASSEQGAMGGYTF. The CDR3 DNA reads as TGTGCCAGCAGTGAACAGGGGGCGATGGGTGGCTACACCTTC.

The CDR3 coding sequence is TGTGCCAGCAGCTTAAACTGGTCGTACGAGCAGTACTTC. Residues: CASSLNWSYEQYF. The rearrangement joins TRBV7-2 to TRBJ2-7, with no clear D. The CDR3 totals 13 residues. V dropped 2 bases and J dropped 4 bases, with 9 bases sitting between them. Germline V gene sequence: CDR1 SGHTA, CDR2 FQGNSA. Supplemented by reference TRBV7-2 and TRBJ2-7, the full variable domain reads GAGVSQSPSNKVTEKGKDVELRCDPISGHTALYWYRQSLGQGLEFLIYFQGNSAPDKSGLPSDRFSAERTGGSVSTLTIQRTQQEDSAVYLCASSLNWSYEQYFGPGTRLTVT.

The CDR3 reads CATSRARQQYEQYF. CDR3 coding DNA: TGTGCCACCAGCAGAGCCCGACAGCAGTACGAGCAGTACTTC. The rearrangement uses TRBV15 and TRBJ2-7; D may be TRBD1 (5 bases). V was clipped by 1 base and J by 4 bases, with 11 bases between them. Germline CDR1 LNHNV, CDR2 YYDKDF (reference sequence). The CDR3 spans 14 residues.

This clone is a singleton in its sample. The rearrangement links TRBV5-1 to TRBJ2-5; TRBD2 agrees at 9 bases. The V and J ends lost 0 bases and 6 bases, in that order; junction bases with no gene match: 6. CDR3 length: 15 amino acids. Germline values: CDR1 SGHRS, CDR2 YFSETQ. CDR3 sequence (DNA): TGCGCCAGCAGCTTGGGTAGCGGGGGACGCAAGACCCAGTACTTC. Protein: CASSLGSGGRKTQYF.